Shown below are 26 T cell receptor beta chains from a single sample sequenced in a study of blood T cell repertoires in COVID-19. The table came from immunoSEQ multiplex PCR; TCRdb's copy has only in-frame clones and leaves some out. The repertoire holds tens of thousands of clones, with approximately 90% as singletons. Sequenced material: peripheral blood. The receptors here all came from a male donor with acute or convalescent COVID-19.

The chain has TRBV29-1 and TRBJ2-7, with TRBD1 as a possible D gene (7 bases). This CDR3 has 13 residues. Trimming cost V 7 bases and J 3 bases, with 16 bases left between them. The germline CDR1 and CDR2 sequences are SQVTM and ANQGSEA. The CDR3 DNA is TGCAGCGCCGCAGGGGGGATCGACTACGAGCAGTACTTC. Translated, it gives CSAAGGIDYEQYF.

This sequence joins TRBV9 and TRBJ2-2; the match to TRBD2 covers 10 bases. The CDR3 is 15 amino acids. Germline V gives CDR1 SGDLS, CDR2 YYNGEE. Unmatched junction bases numbered 1, after V lost 0 bases and J lost 5 bases. The CDR3 loop reads CASSVGGLATGELFF. The CDR3 nucleotides are TGTGCCAGCAGCGTAGGGGGACTAGCGACCGGGGAGCTGTTTTTT.

This sequence joins TRBV19 and TRBJ2-1, with 8 bases lining up with TRBD1. Unmatched junction bases numbered 9, after V lost 4 bases and J lost 1 base. This CDR3 region has 17 residues. Germline CDR1 and CDR2: LNHDA and SQIVND (reference sequence). CDR3 nucleotides: TGTGCCAGTAGTAACTCCAGGGGGCTCGGATCCTACAATGAGCAGTTCTTC. Translating gives CASSNSRGLGSYNEQFF.

V is TRBV28 and J is TRBJ1-2; TRBD1 aligns across 10 bases. Germline V gene lookup returns CDR1 MDHEN and CDR2 SYDVKM. The CDR3 has 15 amino acids. V trimming: 5 bases; J trimming: 6 bases; junction bases outside the gene matches: 9. The CDR3 bases are TGTGCCAGCAGTCCCTGGACAGGGGGGGGTGATGGCTACACCTTC. Residues: CASSPWTGGGDGYTF.

In this sample, this clone turned up once. J is TRBJ1-6 and V is TRBV6-5, with 7 bases identical to TRBD1. This CDR3 comprises 15 residues. Unmatched junction bases numbered 10, after V lost 6 bases and J lost 8 bases. Germline V gene sequence: CDR1 MNHEY, CDR2 SVGAGI. The CDR3 DNA is TGTGCCAGCAGAACCGAGACAGGGTTTGATTCACCCCTCCACTTT. Protein: CASRTETGFDSPLHF.

This rearrangement joins TRBV5-1 to TRBJ1-1; D uncertain. Germline V gene lookup returns CDR1 SGHRS and CDR2 YFSETQ. With 0 bases removed from V and 1 base from J, the gap between germline ends came to 7 bases. There are 14 residues in the CDR3. CDR3: CASSLDTKNTEAFF. The CDR3, as DNA: TGCGCCAGCAGCTTGGACACTAAGAACACTGAAGCTTTCTTT.

This chain connects TRBV19 to TRBJ2-5; tentatively, D is TRBD2 (5 bases). The CDR3 has 15 amino acids. CDR1 and CDR2 from the germline V gene are LNHDA and SQIVND (reference sequence). Trimming cost V 10 bases and J 2 bases, with 20 bases left between them. DNA of the CDR3: TGTGCCACACGGGCCCAGCGGAGCTATCAAGAGACCCAGTACTTC. This codes for CATRAQRSYQETQYF.

V and J are TRBV11-2 and TRBJ1-6, with TRBD1 identical over 8 bases. V shed 3 bases, J shed 5 bases, and the junction held 6 bases outside the gene matches. The CDR3 contains 16 residues. CDR1 and CDR2 (germline): SGHAT, FQNNGV. The CDR3 protein is CASSFQRTGNNSPLHF. DNA of the CDR3: TGTGCCAGCAGCTTCCAAAGGACAGGGAATAATTCACCCCTCCACTTT.

The genes are TRBV9 and TRBJ1-4; 7 nucleotides match TRBD1. This CDR3 contains 15 residues. Germline loops: CDR1 SGDLS, CDR2 YYNGEE. V gave up 4 bases and J gave up 1 base; unmatched junction bases: 4. In nucleotides, the CDR3 is TGTGCCAGCAGCCCCCGACAGGGAACTAATGAAAAACTGTTTTTT. This encodes CASSPRQGTNEKLFF.

The CDR3 coding sequence is TGTGCCTGGAGTGTACGTGAGGGCCTTGGCTACACCTTC. Translation: CAWSVREGLGYTF. V usage is TRBV30 and J usage is TRBJ1-2; no clear D. The CDR3 has 13 amino acids. The germline CDR1 and CDR2 sequences are GTSNPN and SVGIG (reference sequence). V was cut by 0 bases and J by 7 bases, with 12 bases left in between.

V gene TRBV10-3 combines with J gene TRBJ1-4; a weak D match, TRBD1 (6 bases). This CDR3 has 14 residues. Between the trimmed V and J ends, which lost 2 bases and 11 bases, there was a span of 15 bases. The V gene's germline CDR1 is ENHRY and CDR2 SYGVKD. The chain's CDR3 is CAISEPRGGGKLFF. The CDR3 nucleotides read TGTGCCATCAGTGAGCCCCGAGGGGGAGGGAAACTGTTTTTT.

V gene TRBV7-2 combines with J gene TRBJ2-5; TRBD1 matches at 8 bases. The V gene end was trimmed by 5 bases and the J gene end by 1 base; junction bases not matched to a gene: 3. This CDR3 contains 14 residues. Germline values: CDR1 SGHTA, CDR2 FQGNSA. The CDR3 DNA is TGTGCCAGCAGCAGGCAGGGGGCCCAAGAGACCCAGTACTTC. Translation gives CASSRQGAQETQYF.

The chain couples TRBV5-1 to TRBJ2-5, with 8 positions matching TRBD2. This CDR3 has 15 residues. V lost 6 bases, J lost 2 bases, and 9 bases stayed unmatched. Germline V gene data show CDR1 as SGHRS and CDR2 as YFSETQ. The CDR3 spells CASNPGASGQETQYF. The CDR3 nucleotides read TGCGCCAGCAACCCTGGGGCTAGCGGGCAAGAGACCCAGTACTTC.

The chain couples TRBV7-2 to TRBJ1-2; D is undetermined. CDR3 length: 14 amino acids. CDR1 is SGHTA, CDR2 FQGNSA, per germline. With 5 bases removed from V and 4 bases from J, the gap between germline ends came to 14 bases. This CDR3 is CASSRDTASYGYTF. The CDR3 DNA reads as TGTGCCAGCAGCCGCGATACAGCTTCCTATGGCTACACCTTC. Using reference TRBV7-2 and TRBJ1-2 for the parts outside the CDR3, the full variable domain is GAGVSQSPSNKVTEKGKDVELRCDPISGHTALYWYRQSLGQGLEFLIYFQGNSAPDKSGLPSDRFSAERTGGSVSTLTIQRTQQEDSAVYLCASSRDTASYGYTFGSGTRLTVV.

This CDR3 is CASSLVLSTGELFF. The CDR3 DNA reads TGTGCCAGCAGCTTAGTGTTGAGCACCGGGGAGCTGTTTTTT. J is TRBJ2-2 and V is TRBV11-2; D call uncertain. Germline loops: CDR1 SGHAT, CDR2 FQNNGV. The ends were cut back, 1 base at V and 4 bases at J, with 7 bases in the middle. The CDR3 covers 14 residues.

This chain connects TRBV20-1 to TRBJ2-7, with a weak D call TRBD2 (5 bases). Germline V gene sequence: CDR1 DFQATT, CDR2 SNEGSKA (reference sequence). The CDR3 runs to 14 residues. Trimming cost V 3 bases and J 6 bases, with 18 bases left between them. The CDR3 region is CSASLRSVGGEQYF. The CDR3, as DNA: TGCAGTGCTAGTCTTCGGTCCGTAGGAGGCGAGCAGTACTTC.

The V and J genes are TRBV7-2 and TRBJ2-3; a weak D match, TRBD1 (6 bases). Germline lookup yields CDR1 SGHTA and CDR2 FQGNSA. The CDR3 sequence is 14 residues long. Trimming took 8 bases from V and 3 from J, leaving 15 bases between them. Written as DNA, the CDR3 is TGTGCCAGCGGAGACAGGCAGAGGACAGATACGCAGTATTTT. Residues: CASGDRQRTDTQYF.

The gene calls are TRBV6-5 and TRBJ1-1, with D perhaps TRBD1 (5 bases). Deletions cut 5 bases from V and 5 bases from J, with 12 bases between. The germline CDR1 and CDR2 sequences are MNHEY and SVGAGI. This CDR3 is built from 13 residues. This chain's CDR3 is CASSTPSGTEAFF. The DNA of the CDR3 is TGTGCCAGCAGTACTCCCTCAGGGACTGAAGCTTTCTTT.

The chain joins TRBV6-2 or TRBV6-3 to TRBJ1-1; the D gene is possibly TRBD1 (5 bases). Looked up from germline, CDR1 is MNHEY and CDR2 is SVGEGT. CDR3 length equals 12 residues. The V end was cut by 6 bases, the J end by 1 base, with 6 bases between. CDR3 in amino acids: CASSTGNTEAFF. The CDR3 DNA follows: TGTGCCAGCAGCACAGGGAACACTGAAGCTTTCTTT.

The rearrangement joins TRBV7-2 to TRBJ1-5, with 7 bases aligning to TRBD1. Germline V gives CDR1 SGHTA, CDR2 FQGNSA. The trim removed 4 bases at V and 2 bases at J, leaving 5 bases unmatched. The CDR3 spans 15 residues. This CDR3 reads CASSSGTVGNQPQHF. In nucleotides, the CDR3 is TGTGCCAGCAGCTCGGGGACAGTGGGCAATCAGCCCCAGCATTTT.

The chain recombines TRBV7-3 with TRBJ2-5; 7 nucleotides align to TRBD2. There are 15 residues in the CDR3. The germline V gene has CDR1 SGHTA and CDR2 FQGTGA. Trimming removed 6 bases from V and 3 bases from J; junction bases left unmatched: 10. The CDR3 DNA sequence: TGTGCCAGCAGTCCCAGCGGGGCGGAAAAAGAGACCCAGTACTTC. It codes for CASSPSGAEKETQYF.

The J gene is TRBJ1-1, the V gene TRBV15, with D hard to call. There are 16 residues in the CDR3. V was trimmed by 0 bases and J by 0 bases, leaving 11 bases between them. The V gene's germline CDR1 is LNHNV and CDR2 YYDKDF (reference sequence). The CDR3 DNA reads TGTGCCACCAGCAGAGACCCAAGGAGGATGAACACTGAAGCTTTCTTT. Translation gives CATSRDPRRMNTEAFF.

The count of this clone is one. This sequence joins TRBV5-4 and TRBJ2-3; 8 bases match TRBD2. Germline CDR1 SGHNT, CDR2 YYREEE (reference sequence). V dropped 2 bases and J dropped 5; count of bases not matched to a gene: 16. The CDR3 has 18 residues. The CDR3, as DNA: TGTGCCAGCAGCTTCTCCCGGGGGGGCACAAAAGTTAGAGATACGCAGTATTTT. It is translated as CASSFSRGGTKVRDTQYF.

V usage is TRBV6-1 and J usage is TRBJ1-5; 7 nucleotides line up with TRBD1. Trimming at V came to 3 bases and at J to 5 bases, leaving 4 bases not matched to a gene. The CDR3 extends over 14 amino acids. The germline V gene encodes CDR1 MNHNS and CDR2 SASEGT. This CDR3 reads CASSDRGIYQPQHF. The CDR3 coding sequence is TGTGCCAGCAGTGACAGGGGGATATATCAGCCCCAGCATTTT.

The chain has TRBV19 and TRBJ2-3; 7 positions agree with TRBD1. The CDR3 is 14 amino acids. Germline V CDR1 and CDR2: LNHDA, SQIVND (reference sequence). J was trimmed by 5 bases and V by 9 bases; bases with no gene match: 11. The CDR3 loop is CASRSGTDRDTQYF. Here the CDR3 DNA reads TGTGCCAGCCGATCCGGGACAGATCGAGATACGCAGTATTTT.

This clone has a handful of counts. The chain couples TRBV7-9 to TRBJ1-5; 7 nucleotides agree with TRBD1. Germline CDR1 and CDR2: SEHNR and FQNEAQ (reference sequence). The V segment lost 5 bases and the J segment 3 bases; nucleotides outside the gene matches: 4. This CDR3 is built from 14 residues. CDR3 loop: CASSDTGANQPQHF. CDR3 DNA sequence: TGTGCCAGCAGCGATACAGGGGCCAATCAGCCCCAGCATTTT.